These 28 T cell receptor beta chains share one sample of origin, sequenced in a study of T cell responses to AZD1222 COVID-19 vaccine. The assay was immunoSEQ multiplex PCR, and TCRdb's table has in-frame clones only and misses some. This sample has over 150,000 clones, with around 88% found just once. The source was peripheral blood, collected on day 0 of AZD1222 vaccination. These receptors originate from an adult in good health.

This chain connects TRBV27 to TRBJ2-1, with 8 bases identical to TRBD1. Germline lookup yields CDR1 MNHEY and CDR2 SMNVEV (reference sequence). CDR3 length: 14 amino acids. V dropped 0 bases and J dropped 8; count of bases not matched to a gene: 3. In nucleotides, the CDR3 is TGTGCCAGCAGTTTATCCCCGACAGGGGATGAGCAGTTCTTC. It translates to CASSLSPTGDEQFF.

The chain carries TRBV5-1 and TRBJ2-3; 13 bases line up with TRBD2. Trimming removed 4 bases from V and 4 bases from J; junction bases left unmatched: 3. The CDR3 is 15 residues long. The germline CDR1 and CDR2 sequences are SGHRS and YFSETQ. The CDR3 protein is CASSPGTSGADTQYF. The CDR3 DNA follows: TGCGCCAGCAGCCCCGGGACTAGCGGGGCAGATACGCAGTATTTT.

The V and J genes are TRBV7-3 and TRBJ2-5; the match to TRBD2 covers 12 bases. The CDR3 totals 18 residues. The germline CDR1 and CDR2 sequences are SGHTA and FQGTGA. Unmatched junction bases numbered 14, after V lost 3 bases and J lost 6 bases. CDR3 residues: CASSLFAGTSGGIQTQYF. Written as DNA, the CDR3 is TGTGCCAGCAGCTTGTTTGCGGGCACTAGCGGGGGGATTCAGACCCAGTACTTC.

In DNA, the CDR3 is TGTGCCAGCACCGGACAGGGTGTCAAGCAGTACTTC. This translates into CASTGQGVKQYF. The chain employs TRBV27 and TRBJ2-7, with 8 bases identical to TRBD1. V shed 7 bases, J shed 8 bases, and the junction held 7 bases outside the gene matches. The germline V gene encodes CDR1 MNHEY and CDR2 SMNVEV (reference sequence). The CDR3 runs 12 residues.

The chain couples TRBV9 to TRBJ1-6; D call uncertain. The CDR3 extends over 15 amino acids. The V end was cut by 3 bases, the J end by 6 bases, with 13 bases between. Germline V lookup: CDR1 SGDLS, CDR2 YYNGEE. The CDR3 loop is CASSAAGDLNSPLHF. The CDR3 region has the DNA TGTGCCAGCAGCGCCGCAGGAGACCTTAATTCACCCCTCCACTTT.

The rearrangement uses TRBV7-6 and TRBJ2-1; TRBD2 might be the D (7 bases). CDR3 length: 17 residues. V was cut by 5 bases and J by 0 bases, with 17 bases left in between. Germline V gives CDR1 SGHVS, CDR2 FNYEAQ. The CDR3 protein is CASSPRRGGDSYNEQFF. The CDR3 region has the DNA TGTGCCAGCAGCCCTAGGAGGGGGGGGGACTCCTACAATGAGCAGTTCTTC.

The gene calls are TRBV27 and TRBJ1-1; D may be TRBD1 (5 bases). The germline V gene encodes CDR1 MNHEY and CDR2 SMNVEV (reference sequence). The CDR3 is 15 residues long. With 2 bases removed from V and 6 bases from J, the gap between germline ends came to 16 bases. CDR3 protein: CASSLKAGSGSEAFF. The CDR3, as DNA: TGTGCCAGCAGTTTAAAGGCAGGGTCAGGATCTGAAGCTTTCTTT.

CDR3 amino acids: CASSLVTGGAGEKLFF. The CDR3 bases are TGTGCCAGCAGCTTGGTCACGGGGGGCGCGGGTGAAAAACTGTTTTTT. The V call is TRBV5-5, the J call TRBJ1-4; D might be TRBD1 (6 bases). The germline V gene encodes CDR1 SGHKS and CDR2 YYEKEE (reference sequence). The V end was cut by 0 bases, the J end by 7 bases, with 16 bases between. The CDR3 has 16 amino acids.

This clone was seen a handful of times. The chain is built from TRBV6-6 and TRBJ2-7; D is unclear. Germline loops: CDR1 MNHNY, CDR2 SVGAGI (reference sequence). This CDR3 comprises 15 residues. V lost 8 bases to trimming and J lost 0 bases, with 17 bases between them. The CDR3 is CASSLRAESSYEQYF. CDR3 coding DNA: TGTGCCAGCTCCCTTCGGGCGGAATCCTCCTACGAGCAGTACTTC.

The V gene is TRBV7-8, the J gene TRBJ1-1, with 8 bases identical to TRBD1. Germline V gives CDR1 SGHVS, CDR2 FQNEAQ. The CDR3 spans 13 residues. Trimming removed 5 bases from V and 4 bases from J; junction bases left unmatched: 3. DNA of the CDR3: TGTGCCAGCAGCGCGACAGGGGTCACTGAAGCTTTCTTT. Protein: CASSATGVTEAFF.

This chain links TRBV6-5 with TRBJ1-6; 7 bases are a match to TRBD1. The CDR3 contains 13 residues. Losses at the gene ends were 8 bases for V and 6 bases for J; bases not matched to a gene: 4. CDR1 is MNHEY, CDR2 SVGAGI, per germline. CDR3 region: CASGQEINSPLHF. DNA for the CDR3: TGTGCCAGCGGACAGGAGATTAATTCACCCCTCCACTTT.

The chain combines TRBV9 with TRBJ1-1; a weak D match, TRBD1 (5 bases). V was trimmed by 0 bases and J by 1 base, leaving 10 bases between them. Germline V CDR1 and CDR2: SGDLS, YYNGEE. The CDR3 length is 15 residues. This chain's CDR3 is CASSVAPGTNTEAFF. CDR3 DNA sequence: TGTGCCAGCAGCGTAGCTCCCGGGACGAACACTGAAGCTTTCTTT.

This sequence joins TRBV24-1 and TRBJ2-5, with TRBD1 matching over 10 bases. The CDR3 runs 14 residues. V was clipped by 7 bases and J by 5 bases; unmatched bases: 6. Germline CDR1 is KGHDR and CDR2 is SFDVKD. The CDR3 sequence is CATRTGGAEETQYF. In DNA, the CDR3 is TGTGCCACCAGGACAGGGGGCGCAGAGGAGACCCAGTACTTC.

This clone was counted between two and nine times. The chain recombines TRBV12-3 or TRBV12-4 with TRBJ1-5; D might be TRBD1 (5 bases). V shed 7 bases and J shed 3 bases, with 10 bases lying between them. The CDR3 contains 13 residues. DNA for the CDR3: TGTGCCAGCACGGGGGTTTACAATCAGCCCCAGCATTTT. Its protein product is CASTGVYNQPQHF.

This sequence joins TRBV6-1 and TRBJ1-5, with D hard to call. V was clipped by 2 bases and J by 7 bases, with 15 bases between them. This CDR3 contains 15 residues. Germline V gene lookup returns CDR1 MNHNS and CDR2 SASEGT. The DNA for the CDR3 is TGTGCCAGCAGTGAAAGGACTGCCATAGGACAGCCCCAGCATTTT. Its translation: CASSERTAIGQPQHF.

The chain employs TRBV11-2 and TRBJ2-2; D gene ambiguous. Germline V gives CDR1 SGHAT, CDR2 FQNNGV. The CDR3 runs to 14 residues. V gave up 5 bases and J gave up 2 bases, with 9 bases separating them. CDR3 bases: TGTGCCAGCAGCGAATCCGTAAACACCGGGGAGCTGTTTTTT. It codes for CASSESVNTGELFF.

The chain employs TRBV24-1 and TRBJ1-5; TRBD1 aligns across 7 bases. The V and J ends lost 4 bases and 0 bases, in that order; junction bases with no gene match: 5. CDR1 KGHDR and CDR2 SFDVKD come from the germline V gene. This CDR3 is 16 amino acids long. CDR3 nucleotide sequence: TGTGCCACCAGTGACAGGACAGGAGATAGCAATCAGCCCCAGCATTTT. As protein: CATSDRTGDSNQPQHF.

V usage is TRBV6-1 and J usage is TRBJ1-4; 9 bases line up with TRBD1. The CDR3 runs to 16 residues. CDR1 MNHNS and CDR2 SASEGT come from the germline V gene. With 4 bases clipped from V and 4 bases from J, the junction kept 7 bases outside the gene matches. In DNA form, the CDR3 reads TGTGCCAGCAGTGCGGGACAGGGTTGGGGTAATGAAAAACTGTTTTTT. It encodes CASSAGQGWGNEKLFF.

The chain uses TRBV28 and TRBJ1-4, with 8 nucleotides matching TRBD1. CDR1 and CDR2 from the germline V gene are MDHEN and SYDVKM. The J segment lost 3 bases and the V segment lost 5 bases, leaving 5 bases of the junction unmatched. This CDR3 has 15 residues. The CDR3 sequence: CASSGWTGSNEKLFF. DNA for the CDR3: TGTGCCAGCAGTGGATGGACAGGGTCTAATGAAAAACTGTTTTTT.

The chain recombines TRBV9 with TRBJ2-5; tentative D call: TRBD2 (5 bases). The CDR3 is made up of 15 amino acids. Germline V gene sequence: CDR1 SGDLS, CDR2 YYNGEE. V lost 2 bases, J lost 2 bases, and 13 bases lay in between. CDR3 nucleotides: TGTGCCAGCAGCGTCTCCATTCGGGAACAAGAGACCCAGTACTTC. Residues: CASSVSIREQETQYF.

This chain uses TRBV27 with TRBJ1-2; 9 nucleotides agree with TRBD1. CDR3 size: 15 residues. The V gene end was trimmed by 6 bases and the J gene end by 2 bases; junction bases not matched to a gene: 7. Per germline, CDR1 MNHEY and CDR2 SMNVEV (reference sequence). CDR3 sequence reads: CASRPAGTGNYGYTF. CDR3 nucleotides: TGTGCCAGCAGACCAGCAGGGACAGGGAACTATGGCTACACCTTC.

This chain connects TRBV5-5 to TRBJ1-6; tentative D call: TRBD1 (6 bases). The CDR3 consists of 15 residues. With 6 bases removed from V and 3 bases from J, the gap between germline ends came to 13 bases. Germline lookup yields CDR1 SGHKS and CDR2 YYEKEE (reference sequence). CDR3 sequence: CASTLQGVYNSPLHF. The DNA for the CDR3 is TGTGCCAGCACCCTACAGGGAGTCTATAATTCACCCCTCCACTTT.

The chain links TRBV10-2 to TRBJ1-6; D may be TRBD1 (5 bases). The CDR3 consists of 15 residues. CDR1 is WSHSY, CDR2 SAAADI, per germline. V lost 6 bases, J lost 6 bases, and 15 bases lay in between. For the CDR3, the DNA is TGCGCCAGCAGGGCAGGGTCAACCCCTAATTCACCCCTCCACTTT. Translation gives CASRAGSTPNSPLHF.

CDR3 sequence: CASSSPPGVNTGELFF. The CDR3 nucleotides read TGTGCCAGCAGCTCCCCCCCGGGAGTGAACACCGGGGAGCTGTTTTTT. V usage is TRBV5-4 and J usage is TRBJ2-2, with a weak D call TRBD2 (6 bases). The germline V and J ends were trimmed by 3 bases and 1 base, with 13 bases remaining between them. This CDR3 is 16 amino acids long. Germline-derived CDR1 and CDR2 are SGHNT and YYREEE (reference sequence).

The J gene is TRBJ2-2, the V gene TRBV7-8, with TRBD2 as a possible D gene (6 bases). Germline CDR1 is SGHVS and CDR2 is FQNEAQ. The V and J ends lost 5 bases and 6 bases respectively, with 16 bases between them. CDR3 length: 15 amino acids. The CDR3 is CASSRRDSMSGELFF. CDR3 DNA: TGTGCCAGCAGCCGCCGGGACTCCATGTCCGGGGAGCTGTTTTTT.

This clone was seen once. The chain employs TRBV11-2 and TRBJ1-6; no reliable D call. The CDR3 runs to 15 residues. Trimming removed 2 bases from V and 0 bases from J, with 5 bases in between. In germline, CDR1 is SGHAT, CDR2 FQNNGV. CDR3 amino acids: CASSLSISYNSPLHF. The DNA for the CDR3 is TGTGCCAGCAGCTTATCTATCTCCTATAATTCACCCCTCCACTTT. Complete variable domain (other parts from reference TRBV11-2 and TRBJ1-6): EAGVAQSPRYKIIEKRQSVAFWCNPISGHATLYWYQQILGQGPKLLIQFQNNGVVDDSQLPKDRFSAERLKGVDSTLKIQPAKLEDSAVYLCASSLSISYNSPLHFGNGTRLTVT.

The chain joins TRBV11-3 to TRBJ2-3; D remains unclear. CDR3 length: 14 amino acids. The ends were cut back, 1 base at V and 3 bases at J, with 8 bases in the middle. Germline loops: CDR1 SGHNT, CDR2 YENEEA. The CDR3 coding sequence is TGTGCCAGCAGCTTAGTTTCAGGAACAGATACGCAGTATTTT. Its protein is CASSLVSGTDTQYF.

The chain uses TRBV5-3 and TRBJ2-1; the D call may be TRBD1 or TRBD2 (5 bases each). TRBV5-3 is treated as an ORF (open reading frame) with a function not yet certain. Trimming pared 5 bases from V and 15 bases from J, leaving 18 bases between. The CDR3 is 12 amino acids. CDR3 nucleotides: TGTGCCAGAAGGCCTCTACAGGAGAGGGGGTTCTTC. Its protein is CARRPLQERGFF.